Presented here are 26 T cell receptor beta chains from one specimen sequenced in a study of T cell clonality in common variable immunodeficiency (dated by TCRdb to about 2015). Library preparation employed the immunoSEQ multiplex PCR assay. TCRdb's version of the immuneACCESS table is confined to in-frame rearrangements and falls short of the full clone set. An unresolved V gene accounts for under half of the shortfall where checked; the remainder is of unknown origin. The table shows some 60,000 clones here, with no singletons. Approximately 1.6% of the sample goes to the ten largest clones. Sequenced input: peripheral blood mononuclear cells. The receptor set was obtained from a person aged 18 to 75 in good health.

This clone was counted many times. The DNA ends 3 residues before the CDR3 does, and the rest of the CDR3 is filled in from the germline J gene. The chain links TRBV20-1 to TRBJ2-5; D may be TRBD2 (6 bases). Germline V gene data show CDR1 as DFQATT and CDR2 as SNEGSKA (reference sequence). The CDR3 has 14 residues. V lost 0 bases and J lost 5, with 13 bases in between. The DNA read from the CDR3 is TGCAGTGCTAGAGACGCAGGGACTCAGGAGACC. It specifies CSARDAGTQET. The CDR3 reads in full as CSARDAGTQETQYF.

This clone has at least ten counts. The covered CDR3 bases are TGCAGTGCTAGAAGAGGGGGCACTGAA. Translated: CSARRGGTE. The CDR3 in full is CSARRGGTEAFF. J is TRBJ1-1 and V is TRBV20-1; D is possibly TRBD1 (6 bases). The sequence runs out 3 residues before the end of the CDR3; the remainder is reconstructed from the germline J gene. V was shortened by 2 bases and J by 4 bases, with 8 bases between the two germline ends. CDR3 length: 12 amino acids. Germline V gene sequence: CDR1 DFQATT, CDR2 SNEGSKA (reference sequence).

This clone was counted at least ten times. The read ends 3 residues early relative to the CDR3; the germline J gene fills the gap. V gene TRBV23-1 combines with J gene TRBJ2-1; D may be TRBD1 (6 bases). TRBV23-1 is placed among ORFs of uncertain function. The CDR3 has 18 residues. The V and J ends lost 0 bases and 4 bases respectively, with 19 bases between them. The CDR3 loop is CASSQSGQGPLPYNEQFF. The DNA read from the CDR3 is TGCGCCAGCAGTCAATCGGGGCAGGGGCCCCTACCTTACAATGAG.

The table lists this clone with many counts. From the germline J gene comes the end of the CDR3, since the read stops 3 residues before it. The chain links TRBV20-1 to TRBJ2-5; no firm D call. This CDR3 has 15 amino acids. V dropped 0 bases and J dropped 5 bases, with 16 bases sitting between them. CDR1 is DFQATT, CDR2 SNEGSKA, per germline (reference sequence). The part of the CDR3 DNA that was read is TGCAGTGCTAGAGATGGGCGCCAGGTTGGGGAGACC. It codes for CSARDGRQVGET. The whole CDR3 sequence reads CSARDGRQVGETQYF.

The sample holds many counts of this clone. The read stops 3 residues short of the end of the CDR3; the missing end is completed from the germline J gene. The gene calls are TRBV4-1 and TRBJ2-4, with TRBD1 as a possible D gene (5 bases). V lost 2 bases, J lost 3 bases, and 17 bases lay in between. Germline CDR1 and CDR2: MGHRA and YSYEKL. The CDR3 runs to 17 residues. The CDR3 protein is CASSQQRGGGVKNIQYF. The sequenced CDR3 bases are TGCGCCAGCAGCCAACAAAGGGGCGGCGGAGTCAAAAACATT.

This clone showed up many times. CDR3 DNA, as far as it was read: TGCGCCAGCAGATCTAGCGTATCATCCGGGTGGGAAGAGACC. Translation gives CASRSSVSSGWEET. The full CDR3 reads CASRSSVSSGWEETQYF. The chain employs TRBV5-1 and TRBJ2-5; TRBD2 is a possible D gene (6 bases). The read terminates 3 residues before the CDR3 end, so the remaining end is supplied by the germline J gene. The CDR3 runs to 17 residues. Trimming removed 5 bases from V and 3 bases from J, with 23 bases in between. Germline loops: CDR1 SGHRS, CDR2 YFSETQ.

Comment on this clone: With the read ending 3 residues before the CDR3 end, the germline J gene is used to fill in that end. The chain has TRBV7-8 and TRBJ2-1; 8 bases align to TRBD1. With 5 bases clipped from V and 0 bases from J, the junction kept 6 bases outside the gene matches. Germline CDR1 reads SGHVS; CDR2 reads FQNEAQ. The CDR3 is 16 amino acids. The sequenced CDR3 bases are TGTGCCAGCAGCATCACAGGGGGGAGCTCCTACAATGAG. Its translation: CASSITGGSSYNE. The full-length CDR3 reads as CASSITGGSSYNEQFF.

This clone was seen at least ten times. The chain's CDR3 is CSVEQRLAGLGEQFF. CDR3 DNA (partial): TGCAGCGTTGAACAGAGACTAGCGGGATTGGGTGAG. The chain recombines TRBV29-1 with TRBJ2-1; 11 nucleotides align to TRBD2. The DNA ends 3 residues before the CDR3 does, and the rest of the CDR3 is filled in from the germline J gene. J lost 9 bases, V lost 2 bases, and 9 bases had no gene match. The CDR3 has 15 amino acids. Germline CDR1 SQVTM, CDR2 ANQGSEA.

This clone was seen at least ten times. The read ends 3 residues before the CDR3 terminus; that terminus is restored from the germline J gene. The genes are TRBV28 and TRBJ2-7; D may be TRBD1 (6 bases). The CDR3 is 13 residues long. Looked up from germline, CDR1 is MDHEN and CDR2 is SYDVKM. The germline V and J ends were trimmed by 6 bases and 3 bases, with 12 bases remaining between them. The CDR3 is CASRTGQHYEQYF. CDR3 DNA (partial): TGTGCCAGCAGGACGGGACAACACTACGAG.

This clone was picked up many times. Partial CDR3 DNA: TGTGCCAGCAGCTTGTGGGGGCCCAATCAGCCC. Its protein product is CASSLWGPNQP. The whole CDR3 protein reads CASSLWGPNQPQHF. V and J are TRBV5-5 and TRBJ1-5; tentatively, D is TRBD1 (6 bases). The sequence runs out 3 residues before the end of the CDR3; the remainder is reconstructed from the germline J gene. V was trimmed by 1 base and J by 3 bases, leaving 8 bases between them. Per germline, CDR1 SGHKS and CDR2 YYEKEE (reference sequence). This CDR3 is 14 amino acids long.

This clone was seen repeatedly, ten times or more. The read gets to within 3 residues of the CDR3 end, and the germline J gene fills in the rest. The chain joins TRBV7-2 to TRBJ2-1; 14 bases match TRBD2. Per germline, CDR1 SGHTA and CDR2 FQGNSA. V shed 6 bases, J shed 7 bases, and the junction held 5 bases outside the gene matches. CDR3 length equals 15 residues. This chain's CDR3 is CASRGTSGSRNEQFF. CDR3 DNA, as far as it was read: TGTGCCAGCAGGGGGACTAGCGGGAGCAGAAATGAG.

This clone was recorded at least ten times. The read falls 3 residues short of the CDR3 end, and the missing part is taken from the germline J gene. The chain is built from TRBV19 and TRBJ2-1; 8 bases match TRBD2. This CDR3 is 14 amino acids long. The germline V gene has CDR1 LNHDA and CDR2 SQIVND (reference sequence). Trimming removed 5 bases from V and 5 bases from J; junction bases left unmatched: 5. CDR3 amino acids: CASSPGGVNNEQFF. The CDR3 DNA, read in part, is TGTGCCAGTAGTCCCGGGGGGGTCAACAATGAG.

This clone has ten or more counts. With the read ending 3 residues before the CDR3 end, the germline J gene is used to fill in that end. The rearrangement uses TRBV20-1 and TRBJ2-7; 9 nucleotides align to TRBD2. The CDR3 runs 16 residues. Germline lookup yields CDR1 DFQATT and CDR2 SNEGSKA (reference sequence). Trimming took 3 bases from V and 2 from J; bases not matched to a gene: 11. The CDR3: CSASARRTSVPYEQYF. CDR3 DNA (partial): TGCAGTGCTAGTGCCCGGCGGACTAGCGTCCCCTACGAG.

The sample holds many counts of this clone. The CDR3 goes on 3 residues after the read ends, and that part is filled in from the germline J gene. The chain has TRBV29-1 and TRBJ2-7, with D maybe TRBD2 (6 bases). Trimming shortened V by 4 bases and J by 2 bases, and 12 bases separated the two germline ends. The CDR3 has 13 residues. Germline CDR1 SQVTM, CDR2 ANQGSEA. Incomplete CDR3 DNA: TGCAGCGTTGTCTGGGCGGGGACCTACGAG. Translating gives CSVVWAGTYE. In full, the CDR3 reads CSVVWAGTYEQYF.

This clone was found many times. The CDR3 goes on 3 residues after the read ends, and that part is filled in from the germline J gene. The chain joins TRBV5-1 to TRBJ2-1; no reliable D call. CDR3 length: 14 residues. Germline V gene data show CDR1 as SGHRS and CDR2 as YFSETQ. V was shortened by 0 bases and J by 5 bases, with 9 bases between the two germline ends. This chain's CDR3 is CASSLDGQNNEQFF. The sequenced part of the CDR3 DNA is TGCGCCAGCAGCTTGGATGGTCAGAACAATGAG.

This clone appeared a few times. The read stops 3 residues short of the end of the CDR3; the missing end is completed from the germline J gene. The V gene is TRBV7-9, the J gene TRBJ1-2; weak D call: TRBD1 (5 bases). Germline assignment: CDR1 SEHNR and CDR2 FQNEAQ (reference sequence). The CDR3 covers 15 residues. This CDR3 reads CASSRLAGPYNDYTF. The covered CDR3 bases are TGTGCCAGCAGCCGCCTAGCGGGACCATACAATGAC.

In this sample, this clone turned up many times. The CDR3 extends 3 residues past the end of the read, so its final part is completed from the germline J gene. The chain joins TRBV7-6 to TRBJ1-3, with D possibly matching TRBD1 (5 bases). CDR1 and CDR2 from the germline V gene are SGHVS and FNYEAQ. Trimming pared 5 bases from V and 0 bases from J, leaving 11 bases between. The CDR3 loop spans 15 amino acids. The part of the CDR3 DNA that was read is TGTGCCAGCAGCCCAGGGAGGAACTCTGGAAACACC. Its translation: CASSPGRNSGNT. The whole CDR3 reads CASSPGRNSGNTIYF.

This clone was found many times. Read data end 3 residues before the CDR3 end; the end is taken from the germline J gene. V is TRBV13 and J is TRBJ2-3; D ambiguous. Trimming removed 3 bases at V and 0 bases at J, with 13 bases between. CDR1 is PRHDT and CDR2 is FYEKMQ in the germline V gene (reference sequence). CDR3 length: 16 amino acids. CDR3 in amino acids: CASSFKRVTSTDTQYF. Partial CDR3 DNA: TGTGCCAGCAGCTTTAAAAGGGTTACTAGCACAGATACG. The full variable domain, its missing parts supplied by reference TRBV13 and TRBJ2-3, is AAGVIQSPRHLIKEKRETATLKCYPIPRHDTVYWYQQGPGQDPQFLISFYEKMQSDKGSIPDRFSAQQFSDYHSELNMSSLELGDSALYFCASSFKRVTSTDTQYFGPGTRLTVL.

This clone was counted many times. The CDR3 end falls 3 residues outside the read, so it is completed with the germline J gene. The chain couples TRBV4-2 to TRBJ2-3; perhaps D is TRBD1 or TRBD2 (5 bases each). V lost 0 bases to trimming and J lost 4 bases, with 14 bases between them. Germline CDR1 LGHNA, CDR2 YNFKEQ. The CDR3 runs to 16 residues. The CDR3 spells CASSQDEGSGADTQYF. The sequenced CDR3 bases are TGTGCCAGCAGCCAAGATGAGGGGTCAGGCGCAGATACG.

This clone was detected ten times or more. The read is 3 residues too short to cover the CDR3 end, so that end is filled in from the germline J gene. The chain is built from TRBV20-1 and TRBJ2-7; 16 positions agree with TRBD2. Germline values: CDR1 DFQATT, CDR2 SNEGSKA (reference sequence). CDR3 length: 16 amino acids. Trimming at V came to 5 bases and at J to 6 bases, leaving 10 bases not matched to a gene. The sequenced CDR3 bases are TGCAGTGCTCCGGGACTAGCGGGAGGGCCTTCTTTCGAG. It translates to CSAPGLAGGPSFE. The full CDR3 protein reads CSAPGLAGGPSFEQYF.

This clone was counted at least ten times. Read data end 3 residues before the CDR3 end; the end is taken from the germline J gene. The chain joins TRBV20-1 to TRBJ1-4; TRBD1 aligns across 10 bases. The CDR3 runs to 13 residues. The V segment lost 6 bases and the J segment 8 bases; nucleotides outside the gene matches: 6. Germline CDR1 and CDR2: DFQATT and SNEGSKA (reference sequence). CDR3: CSARTGGQEKLFF. CDR3 DNA (partial): TGCAGTGCCAGGACAGGGGGACAAGAAAAA.

The table lists this clone with many counts. The CDR3 end is not reached by the read, which stops 3 residues before it; the germline J gene fills it in. The gene calls are TRBV29-1 and TRBJ1-1; TRBD1 matches at 9 bases. The V and J ends lost 6 bases and 1 base, in that order; junction bases with no gene match: 6. CDR3 length: 14 amino acids. Per the germline V gene, CDR1 is SQVTM and CDR2 is ANQGSEA. CDR3 sequence: CSVVTGGPNTEAFF. Incomplete CDR3 DNA: TGCAGCGTGGTAACAGGGGGCCCGAACACTGAA.

Points on this clone: The read stops 3 residues short of the end of the CDR3; the missing end is completed from the germline J gene. The J gene is TRBJ2-1, the V gene TRBV30; TRBD2 is a possible D gene (6 bases). Trimming removed 3 bases at V and 6 bases at J, with 12 bases between. The V gene's germline CDR1 is GTSNPN and CDR2 SVGIG (reference sequence). There are 13 residues in the CDR3. The CDR3 sequence is CAWRAPTSNEQFF. CDR3 DNA, as far as it was read: TGTGCCTGGAGGGCCCCGACTAGCAATGAG.

This clone was observed a handful of times. The observed sequence ends 3 residues before the CDR3 terminus, with the missing tail filled in from the germline J gene. The chain combines TRBV7-3 with TRBJ2-7; tentatively, D is TRBD2 (5 bases). The CDR3 is made up of 15 amino acids. Trimming shortened V by 5 bases and J by 5 bases, and 19 bases separated the two germline ends. Germline V gives CDR1 SGHTA, CDR2 FQGTGA. The CDR3 sequence is CASSGTRTPPDEQYF. CDR3 bases read: TGTGCCAGCAGCGGTACCAGGACTCCGCCCGACGAG.

This clone was picked up a small number of times. The read finishes 3 residues shy of the CDR3 end, and the germline J gene is used to complete it. The rearrangement uses TRBV7-9 and TRBJ2-3, with 8 bases matching TRBD1. This CDR3 is 15 amino acids long. Germline trimming cut 4 bases from V and 4 bases from J; bases unmatched to any gene: 7. Germline-derived CDR1 and CDR2 are SEHNR and FQNEAQ (reference sequence). The CDR3: CASSSLQGASDTQYF. CDR3 DNA (partial): TGTGCCAGCAGCTCTCTTCAGGGGGCTTCAGATACG.

As concerns this clone: The CDR3 end is not reached by the read, which stops 3 residues before it; the germline J gene fills it in. V and J are TRBV7-9 and TRBJ2-5; the D gene is possibly TRBD2 (7 bases). The CDR3 loop spans 15 amino acids. Germline V gene sequence: CDR1 SEHNR, CDR2 FQNEAQ (reference sequence). V lost 5 bases and J lost 4, with 17 bases in between. This chain's CDR3 is CASSPTRGGGETQYF. The CDR3 bases that were read are TGTGCCAGCAGCCCTACTCGAGGGGGGGGAGAGACC.